The entry that follows covers one T cell receptor (beta chain) sequence. The sample originates from a study of monozygotic twins with inflammatory bowel disease. The template switching step added UMIs that contained a 6-nucleotide sample barcode. TCRdb derives one entry per CDR3 protein from the 5' RACE reads, leaving out DNA. The sample includes approximately 160,000 distinct CDR3 sequences. The CDR3 length is 13 residues. In germline, CDR1 is SQVTM, CDR2 ANQGSEA. Sequenced input: blood. This chain connects TRBV29-1 to TRBJ2-7; TCRdb's assignment of TRBD1 cannot be checked, as there is no DNA. This receptor was obtained from a human donor with ulcerative colitis or Crohn's disease, or a healthy co-twin of an affected twin (not recorded which). CDR3 amino acids: CSGGGQGPYEQYF.